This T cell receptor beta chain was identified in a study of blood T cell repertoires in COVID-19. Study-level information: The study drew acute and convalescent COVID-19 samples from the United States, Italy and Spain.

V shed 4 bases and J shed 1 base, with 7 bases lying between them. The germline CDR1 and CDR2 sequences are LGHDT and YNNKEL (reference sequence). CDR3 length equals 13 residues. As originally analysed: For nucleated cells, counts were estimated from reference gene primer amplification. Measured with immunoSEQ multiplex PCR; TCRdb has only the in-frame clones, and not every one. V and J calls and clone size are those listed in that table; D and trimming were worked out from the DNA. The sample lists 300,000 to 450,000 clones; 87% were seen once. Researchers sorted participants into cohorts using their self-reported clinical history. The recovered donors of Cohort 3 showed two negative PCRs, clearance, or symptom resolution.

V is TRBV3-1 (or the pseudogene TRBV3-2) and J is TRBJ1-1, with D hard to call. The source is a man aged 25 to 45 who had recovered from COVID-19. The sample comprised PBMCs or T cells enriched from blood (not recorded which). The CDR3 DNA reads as TGTGCCAGCAGCCCCGCGGGGAACACTGAAGCTTTCTTT. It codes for CASSPAGNTEAFF.